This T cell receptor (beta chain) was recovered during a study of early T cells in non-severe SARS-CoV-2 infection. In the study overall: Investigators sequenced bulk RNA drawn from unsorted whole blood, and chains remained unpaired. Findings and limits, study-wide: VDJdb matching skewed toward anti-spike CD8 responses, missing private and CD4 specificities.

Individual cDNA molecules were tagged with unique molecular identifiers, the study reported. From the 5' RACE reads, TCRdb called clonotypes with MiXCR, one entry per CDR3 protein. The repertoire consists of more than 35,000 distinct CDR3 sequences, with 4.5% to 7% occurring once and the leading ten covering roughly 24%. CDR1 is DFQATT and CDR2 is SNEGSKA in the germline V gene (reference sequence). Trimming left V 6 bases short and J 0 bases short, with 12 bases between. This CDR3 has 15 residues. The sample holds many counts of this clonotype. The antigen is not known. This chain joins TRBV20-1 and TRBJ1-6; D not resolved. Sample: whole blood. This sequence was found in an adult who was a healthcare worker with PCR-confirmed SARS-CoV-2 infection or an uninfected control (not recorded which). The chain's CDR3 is CSAEKESSYNSPLHF. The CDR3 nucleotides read TGCAGTGCGGAAAAGGAGAGCTCCTATAATTCACCCCTCCACTTT.